This T cell receptor beta chain was identified in a study of shared clonotypes between healthy human individuals. Study context: Each donor had three CD4 naive, three CD4 memory, two CD8 naive and one CD8 memory plate.

Memory CD4+ cells were the fraction left after CD45RA+ naive selection. Germline assignment: CDR1 LNHDA and CDR2 SQIVND (reference sequence). This CDR3 has 14 residues. The ends lost 7 bases at V and 5 bases at J; junction bases unmatched: 8. Clones were sequenced by immunoSEQ multiplex PCR, and TCRdb holds only the in-frame ones, with some missing. Of fewer than 850,000 clones listed, roughly 70% are singletons. The specimen sequenced was memory CD4+ T cells sorted from blood. The subset denotes: CD45RA-negative fraction. The clonotype was recovered from a woman aged 25 to 39 in good health. The chain is built from TRBV19 and TRBJ2-1, with 7 bases identical to TRBD2. CDR3 in amino acids: CASTQRGNNNEQFF. The CDR3 DNA is TGTGCCAGTACCCAGCGGGGCAACAACAATGAGCAGTTCTTC. The entire variable domain, with the rest obtained from reference TRBV19 and TRBJ2-1, is as follows: DGGITQSPKYLFRKEGQNVTLSCEQNLNHDAMYWYRQDPGQGLRLIYYSQIVNDFQKGDIAEGYSVSREKKESFPLTVTSAQKNPTAFYLCASTQRGNNNEQFFGPGTRLTVL.